The entry below gives a single T cell receptor beta chain sequence along with its context. Compared with the rest of its sample, this clonotype is medium-sized (0.01 to 0.1%). The clone's antigen remains unknown. Per-base qualities were not stored, and no clone one base away is much larger. This specimen belongs to a study of prognosis after radiotherapy for stage I lung cancer (dated by TCRdb to about 2021). About the full investigation: Between early 2018 and January 2019, 15 to 20 stage I NSCLC patients were enrolled in Nanjing, China. Among the enrolled patients, fourteen had newly diagnosed primary stage I lung tumors, while roughly five had oligometastatic NSCLC following surgical resection of the primary tumor. Every patient was deemed medically inoperable, around twelve because of comorbidities and six to eight because they refused surgery. The cohort was made up of roughly 13 men and more than 5 women, with a median age of approximately 74 years and an age range of about 53 to 85 years. On tumor histology, approximately 12 patients had adenocarcinoma and several had squamous cell carcinoma. SBRT was given in 3 to 5 fractions with a biologically effective dose of at least 100 Gy, using image-guided IMRT or VMAT. No patient received concurrent therapy alongside SBRT. Distant metastases were developed by four of the 19 patients after SBRT, at a median of around seven months, whereas no significant progression was observed in the other 15 patients. Peripheral blood TCR beta repertoires were profiled in stage I NSCLC patients before and after stereotactic body radiotherapy, and the repertoires were related to distant failure. The study sequenced about 40 blood samples from around 19 patients, one before and one after SBRT per patient. Summary of the overall study and its limitations: The study was limited by its small cohort and short follow-up, and the findings require independent validation. Unique TCR clone counts fell after SBRT (median about 10,000 before versus approximately 6,300 after; Wilcoxon paired P=0.011). Post-SBRT Shannon entropy and its change from baseline were lower in patients who developed distant metastases; baseline Shannon entropy was not associated with metastases. No determination of tumor specificity was made for expanded TCR clones. None of the reported P values were adjusted for multiple comparisons. Differences in TRBV and TRBJ usage frequencies by metastasis status were reportedly observed in two V genes at baseline and in roughly ten V and two J genes after SBRT.

Two rounds of multiplex PCR on genomic DNA were used to amplify the TCR beta CDR3 region. In the first round of PCR, primers specific to each TRBV and TRBJ gene were used, and the primer sequences are filed in Chinese patent CN105087789A. Universal primers were used in the second round of PCR. The Roche High Pure PCR Template Preparation Kit was used to extract genomic DNA from the frozen PBMCs. Libraries were sequenced paired-end with 151 bp reads on an Illumina HiSeq 3000. In the authors' own workflow: CutAdapt was used to discard raw reads that did not contain the multiplex PCR primer sequences. High-quality paired reads were merged into contigs with PEAR. By alignment to reference sequences, MiXCR assigned TRB V, D and J gene segments to each contig. CDR3 sequences were clustered by base quality and sequence similarity to remove sequencing errors. Shannon entropy normalized by the natural log of productive TCR sequence number was used as the measure of diversity. Clonality was computed as one minus the ratio of Shannon entropy to the natural log of the number of unique clonotypes. Progression-free survival cut-offs for repertoire metrics were chosen using the Youden index of ROC curves, with analyses run in R 3.5.3. The public reads were reanalyzed by TCRdb: fastp trimming at Q25, MiXCR alignment, in-frame beta chains only. Each record represents a unique CDR3 protein, reported with the most common genes and DNA among its rows. Clone size and V and J calls follow TCRdb, not the original study. A total of some 8,900 distinct CDR3 sequences appear in this sample, less than 70% of them only once. Clones ranked in the top ten supply around 18% of the sample.

The CDR3 covers 20 residues, taking in both the cysteine and the phenylalanine. Of all the DNA, just the CDR3 is kept, 60 bases in frame from base 1. Trimming removed 0 bases from V and 5 bases from J; the gene matches leave 14 bases unexplained. From the germline V gene, CDR1 is MNHEY and CDR2 is SVGAGI. All patients had node-negative disease on CT and PET/CT, and none had a history of other malignancies or had previously received chemotherapy or radiotherapy. At each of the two time points, 6 to 7 milliliters of peripheral venous blood were collected into EDTA tubes. PBMCs were isolated by Ficoll-Paque Plus density-gradient centrifugation. Samples were stored at -80°C immediately after collection until analysis.

This clonotype was obtained from a donor aged 50 or older with non-small cell lung cancer. The V and J genes are TRBV6-5 and TRBJ2-2, with 11 bases matching TRBD2. The sample was PBMCs, taken before or after stereotactic body radiation therapy (not recorded which). The base sequence is TGTGCCAGCAGTTACTCGACCGGACTAATTAGCGGGAGGGGTACCGGGGAGCTGTTTTTT. Its protein product is CASSYSTGLISGRGTGELFF.